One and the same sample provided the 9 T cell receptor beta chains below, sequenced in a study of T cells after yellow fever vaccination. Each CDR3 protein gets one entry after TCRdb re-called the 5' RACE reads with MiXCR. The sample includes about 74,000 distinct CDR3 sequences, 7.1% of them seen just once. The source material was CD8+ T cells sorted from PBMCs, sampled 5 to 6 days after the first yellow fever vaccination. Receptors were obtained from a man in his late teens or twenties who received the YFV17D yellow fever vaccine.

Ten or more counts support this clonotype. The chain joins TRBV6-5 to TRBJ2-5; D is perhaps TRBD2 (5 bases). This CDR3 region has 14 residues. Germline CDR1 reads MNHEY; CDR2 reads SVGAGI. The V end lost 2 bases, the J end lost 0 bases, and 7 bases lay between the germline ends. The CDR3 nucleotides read TGTGCCAGCAGTTACCTCGGGAACCAAGAGACCCAGTACTTC. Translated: CASSYLGNQETQYF.

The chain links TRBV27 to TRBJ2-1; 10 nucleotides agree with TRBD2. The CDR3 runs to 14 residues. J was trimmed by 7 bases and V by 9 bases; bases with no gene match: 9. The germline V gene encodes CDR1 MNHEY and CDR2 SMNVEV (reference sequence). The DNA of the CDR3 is TGTGCCAGTCGACTAGCGGGCATATTGAATGAGCAGTTCTTC. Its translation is CASRLAGILNEQFF.

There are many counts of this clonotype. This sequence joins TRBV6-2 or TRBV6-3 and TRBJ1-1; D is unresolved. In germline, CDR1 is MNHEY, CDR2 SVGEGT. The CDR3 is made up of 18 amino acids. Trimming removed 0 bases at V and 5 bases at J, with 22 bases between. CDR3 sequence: CASSYSMLTLGSVTEAFF. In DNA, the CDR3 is TGTGCCAGCAGTTACTCGATGTTAACTCTGGGATCCGTTACTGAAGCTTTCTTT.

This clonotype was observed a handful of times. The DNA for the CDR3 is TGCAGCGTTGAAGGACTAGCGGTTCAAGAGACCCAGTACTTC. This codes for CSVEGLAVQETQYF. The chain employs TRBV29-1 and TRBJ2-5, with 9 bases identical to TRBD2. Trimming at V came to 1 base and at J to 2 bases, leaving 2 bases not matched to a gene. Germline V lookup: CDR1 SQVTM, CDR2 ANQGSEA. The length of the CDR3 is 14 residues.

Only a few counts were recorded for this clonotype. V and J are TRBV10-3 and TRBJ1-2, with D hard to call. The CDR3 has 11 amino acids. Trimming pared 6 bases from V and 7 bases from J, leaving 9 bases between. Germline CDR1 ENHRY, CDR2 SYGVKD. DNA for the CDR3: TGTGCCATCAGCGGACCCACTGGCTACACCTTC. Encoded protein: CAISGPTGYTF.

The CDR3 DNA reads as TGTGCCAGCAGCCACCAGGGGGTAACTGAAGCTTTCTTT. It specifies CASSHQGVTEAFF. The V gene is TRBV6-2 or TRBV6-3, the J gene TRBJ1-1; 7 positions match TRBD1. This CDR3 has 13 amino acids. Germline V gene sequence: CDR1 MNHEY, CDR2 SVGEGT. V shed 6 bases, J shed 5 bases, and the junction held 6 bases outside the gene matches.

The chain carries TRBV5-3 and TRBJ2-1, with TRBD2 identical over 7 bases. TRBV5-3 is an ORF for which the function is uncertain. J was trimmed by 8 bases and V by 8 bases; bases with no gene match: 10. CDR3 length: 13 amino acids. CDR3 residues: CARSTGLPYEQFF. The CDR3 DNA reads TGTGCCAGGAGCACGGGACTACCATATGAGCAGTTCTTC.

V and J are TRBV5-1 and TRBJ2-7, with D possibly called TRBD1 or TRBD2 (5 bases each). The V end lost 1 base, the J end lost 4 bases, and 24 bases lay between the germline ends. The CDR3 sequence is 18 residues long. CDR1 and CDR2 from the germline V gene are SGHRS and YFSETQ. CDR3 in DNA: TGCGCCAGCAGCTTGCGGGGATCGGGGCCATTTCCCGGTTACGAGCAGTACTTC. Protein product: CASSLRGSGPFPGYEQYF.

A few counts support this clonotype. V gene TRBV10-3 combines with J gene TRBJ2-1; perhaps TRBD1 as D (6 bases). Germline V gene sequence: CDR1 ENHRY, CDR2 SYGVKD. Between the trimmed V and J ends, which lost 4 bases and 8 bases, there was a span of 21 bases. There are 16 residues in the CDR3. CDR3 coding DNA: TGTGCCATCAGTGGCCTCAGGGGCGAGTCAACCGATGAGCAGTTCTTC. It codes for CAISGLRGESTDEQFF.